A selection of T cell receptor beta chains follows, all from one sample in a study of blood T cell repertoires in COVID-19. Method: immunoSEQ multiplex PCR; TCRdb's copy keeps in-frame clones and lacks some. This repertoire shows fewer than 200,000 clones, about 81% found once; its top ten account for approximately 7.3%. The sample taken for sequencing was PBMCs or T cells enriched from blood (not recorded which). The receptors originated from a man over 45 who had recovered from COVID-19. CDR3s include the opening cysteine and the closing phenylalanine or tryptophan. Each record gives: V gene, clone size, D gene, J gene, CDR3 DNA, CDR3 protein. D genes are given only for firm matches. For some rows the clone size is stated as once, few or many, or as a class when expanded; others skip it.

TRBV6-5	-	-	TRBJ2-1	TGTGCCAGCAGCGACCGCGGCCCTAGAGAGCAGTTCTTC	CASSDRGPREQFF
TRBV5-4	many	-	TRBJ2-7	TGTGCCAGCAGCTCGGCTAGGTCCGGTCTTCTCGGCGAGCAGTACTTC	CASSSARSGLLGEQYF
TRBV10-3	-	-	TRBJ1-1	TGTGCCATCAGTGAACAGGCAAACACTGAAGCTTTCTTT	CAISEQANTEAFF
TRBV11-2	-	-	TRBJ1-6	TGTGCCAGCAGCCCTTTTGGGGGCGCGAATTCACCCCTCCACTTT	CASSPFGGANSPLHF
TRBV5-4	-	TRBD1	TRBJ1-2	TGTGCCAGCAGCTCGGACAGGGTCGGCGGCTACACCTTC	CASSSDRVGGYTF
TRBV6-5	-	-	TRBJ2-2	TGTGCCAGCATCCAGGGGCCGAACACCGGGGAGCTGTTTTTT	CASIQGPNTGELFF
TRBV11-2	-	-	TRBJ2-5	TGTGCCAGCAGCTCGACAGGCACCCAGTACTTC	CASSSTGTQYF
TRBV19	-	TRBD1	TRBJ1-1	TGTGCCAGTAGTCCCGACAGGGAATTAACGGCTTTCTTT	CASSPDRELTAFF
TRBV27	-	TRBD1	TRBJ1-5	TGTGCCAGCAGTTACAGGGGGCTAAGCAATCAGCCCCAGCATTTT	CASSYRGLSNQPQHF
TRBV5-1	-	-	TRBJ1-3	TGCGCCAGCAGCTTGGCCGGCACCGCGGACTCTGGAAACACCATATATTTT	CASSLAGTADSGNTIYF
TRBV18	-	TRBD1	TRBJ1-3	TGTGCCAGCTCGCAACAGGGGCGTGTGGACACCATATATTTT	CASSQQGRVDTIYF
TRBV10-3	-	TRBD1	TRBJ2-7	TGTGCCATCAGTGAGTTACAGGGGGGATCGCAGTACTTC	CAISELQGGSQYF
TRBV5-1	-	-	TRBJ2-7	TGCGCCAGCAGTTCCGATCCAGGGAAAGGATCCTACGAGCAGTACTTC	CASSSDPGKGSYEQYF
TRBV27	-	TRBD1	TRBJ1-6	TGTGCCAGCAGTGCTACAGGGACAGTGCTAGTTAATTCACCCCTCCACTTT	CASSATGTVLVNSPLHF
TRBV27	-	TRBD1	TRBJ1-4	TGTGCCAGCAGTACCCGGACAGGCTATAATGAAAAACTGTTTTTT	CASSTRTGYNEKLFF
TRBV7-9	once	-	TRBJ1-6	TGTGCCAGCAGCTTAGATCCGAGTTCACCCCTCCACTTT	CASSLDPSSPLHF
TRBV2	-	TRBD1	TRBJ1-2	TGTGCCAGTACCATACAGGGGGCGATAGGCTACACCTTC	CASTIQGAIGYTF
TRBV15	-	-	TRBJ1-4	TGTGCCACCAGCGACAGATACACTAATGAAAAACTGTTTTTT	CATSDRYTNEKLFF
TRBV7-3	few	TRBD1	TRBJ1-2	TGTGCCAGCAGCTTAGGTGGACAGGGTAACTATGGCTACACCTTC	CASSLGGQGNYGYTF
TRBV19	-	-	TRBJ1-2	TGTGCCAGTAGCTGGGGGGGACAAGATGGCTACACCTTC	CASSWGGQDGYTF
TRBV6-5	once	-	TRBJ2-7	TGTGCCAGCAGTTATGGGCTAGGGAGTGCCTACGAGCAGTACTTC	CASSYGLGSAYEQYF
TRBV9	-	TRBD1	TRBJ2-7	TGTGCCAGCAGCGTAGGGACAGGGAATCTCGAGCAGTACTTC	CASSVGTGNLEQYF
TRBV3-1/TRBV3-2	-	-	TRBJ1-2	TGTGCCAGCAGCCCAGGCAGTCATAACTATGGCTACACCTTC	CASSPGSHNYGYTF
TRBV30	-	-	TRBJ1-5	TGTGCCTGGAGCAAGGGGAGGGGGGGATCGGGCAATCAGCCCCAGCATTTT	CAWSKGRGGSGNQPQHF
TRBV14	-	-	TRBJ2-3	TGTGCCAGCAGCCGATTATTTTTCGGGTCGGGAACCACAGATACGCAGTATTTT	CASSRLFFGSGTTDTQYF
TRBV7-8	-	TRBD1	TRBJ1-1	TGTGCCAGCAGCTACGGACAGGGGGTTACGGCTTTCTTT	CASSYGQGVTAFF
TRBV9	-	-	TRBJ1-1	TGTGCCAGCAGCTCGCAAGGGGATAGAATGAACACTGAAGCTTTCTTT	CASSSQGDRMNTEAFF
TRBV6-2/TRBV6-3	-	-	TRBJ2-7	TGTGCCAGCAGTTACATTCCGGGTACCTACGAGCAGTACTTC	CASSYIPGTYEQYF
TRBV4-1	-	TRBD1	TRBJ2-7	TGCGCCAGCAGCGAACAACCGGGACAGGCCTACGAGCAGTACTTC	CASSEQPGQAYEQYF
TRBV2	-	TRBD2	TRBJ2-1	TGTGCCAGCAGCCCCCTCGGACTAGCGAACACCTACAATGAGCAGTTCTTC	CASSPLGLANTYNEQFF
TRBV6-5	few	TRBD1	TRBJ2-5	TGTGCCAGCACAGACAGGGCACAAGAGACCCAGTACTTC	CASTDRAQETQYF
TRBV2	-	-	TRBJ1-5	TGTGCCAGCAGTGGACAGGCATATAGCAATCAGCCCCAGCATTTT	CASSGQAYSNQPQHF
TRBV7-2	-	-	TRBJ1-3	TGTGCCAGCAGCCCACAGAAAAGCTCTGGAAACACCATATATTTT	CASSPQKSSGNTIYF
TRBV3-1/TRBV3-2	many	-	TRBJ1-5	TGTGCCAGCAGCCAAGAACTAAATAATCAGCCCCAGCATTTT	CASSQELNNQPQHF
TRBV11-2	few	-	TRBJ2-5	TGTGCCAGCAGCCCCCAGAGGGAGACCCAGTACTTC	CASSPQRETQYF
TRBV27	-	-	TRBJ1-6	TGTGCCAGCAGTTTAACCCCCACCCGGACAGCCCTAGATAATTCACCCCTCCACTTT	CASSLTPTRTALDNSPLHF
TRBV7-6	-	-	TRBJ2-1	TGTGCCAGCAGCTTAGTCCAGGCACCCTACAATGAGCAGTTCTTC	CASSLVQAPYNEQFF
TRBV18	-	-	TRBJ1-3	TGTGCCAGCTCACCAGCGTTGCCGGGACTCTCTGGAAACACCATATATTTT	CASSPALPGLSGNTIYF
TRBV6-5	-	-	TRBJ1-2	TGTGCCAGCAAATTTAGGACAAGCTCTAACTATGGCTACACCTTC	CASKFRTSSNYGYTF
TRBV3-1/TRBV3-2	-	TRBD2	TRBJ2-1	TGTGCCAGCAGCCTAGGACTAGCGGGGTACAATGAGCAGTTCTTC	CASSLGLAGYNEQFF
TRBV7-9	many	-	TRBJ2-5	TGTGCCAGCAGCTCATCAGGGGCCCAAGAGACCCAGTACTTC	CASSSSGAQETQYF
TRBV12-3/TRBV12-4	-	-	TRBJ2-1	TGTGCCGGGGCGGCGGGGTTTATGGATGAGCAGTTCTTC	CAGAAGFMDEQFF
TRBV5-1	-	TRBD1	TRBJ1-3	TGCGCCAGCAGCCGAGACACAGGGACAGGGACTGGAAACACCATATATTTT	CASSRDTGTGTGNTIYF
TRBV14	-	TRBD2	TRBJ2-1	TGTGCCAGCAGCAAAGCCGGGACTAGCGGAAACAATGAGCAGTTCTTC	CASSKAGTSGNNEQFF
TRBV29-1	-	-	TRBJ2-7	TGCAGCGGGGGGAGCTCCTACGAGCAGTACTTC	CSGGSSYEQYF